A selection of T cell receptor beta chains follows, all from one sample in a study of human T cells and chemical hapten exposure. In TCRdb, the RACE reads were re-called with MiXCR into one record per CDR3 protein. Among about 110,000 distinct CDR3 sequences, more than 7% were seen once, and the ten largest hold 3% to 4%. The sample here was whole blood, taken in connection with sensitization to the hapten diphenylcyclopropenone (DPC). These receptors came from a woman aged 40 to 50 with alopecia areata. Some clones in this sample may be carry-over from other donors' samples. Each CDR3 is given with its conserved first and last residue. A D gene is named only where the DNA matches it firmly. Part of the rows lack a size; the others show once, few, many or a class for expanded clones.

TRBD2	-	TRBV10-3	TRBJ2-5	TGTGCCATCAGTGAGCTGGCTAGCGGGGCCGCCCAGTACTTC	CAISELASGAAQYF
-	-	TRBV5-1	TRBJ1-1	TGCGCCAGCAGCCCGGCTGGACTTAACACTGAAGCTTTCTTT	CASSPAGLNTEAFF
-	many	TRBV24-1	TRBJ1-2	TGTGCCACCAGTGACGGTCAGCGAGCATATGGCTACACCTTC	CATSDGQRAYGYTF
-	-	TRBV7-2	TRBJ2-3	TGTGCCAGCAGCTTAGTGGGGAGACAGACAGATACGCAGTATTTT	CASSLVGRQTDTQYF
-	many	TRBV7-9	TRBJ2-6	TGTGCCAGCAGCTTAGCGGAGGGGGCGCCTTGGGATCTGCGTGTCCTGACTTTC	CASSLAEGAPWDLRVLTF
-	few	TRBV10-3	TRBJ2-7	TGTGCCATCAGTGGGGGACGGAACTCCTACGAGCAGTACTTC	CAISGGRNSYEQYF
TRBD2	many	TRBV18	TRBJ2-5	TGTGCCAGCTCACCACCTCGGAGGGGACTAAAAGAGACCCAGTACTTC	CASSPPRRGLKETQYF
-	few	TRBV24-1	TRBJ1-5	TGTGCCACCAGTGCTAAGGGAGGACCCAATCAGCCCCAGCATTTT	CATSAKGGPNQPQHF
-	-	TRBV12-3/TRBV12-4	TRBJ2-1	TGTGCCAGCAGGCAGTCGAGCGGAGGCTACAATGAGCAGTTCTTC	CASRQSSGGYNEQFF
TRBD1	-	TRBV29-1	TRBJ2-2	TGCAGCCCCGGGACAGGGTTCGCCGGGGAGCTGTTTTTT	CSPGTGFAGELFF
TRBD1	-	TRBV6-1	TRBJ2-7	TGTGCCAGCAGTGGGACAGGGGCGAGGGAGCAGTACTTC	CASSGTGAREQYF
TRBD1	-	TRBV20-1	TRBJ2-4	TGCAGTGTCCCGACAGGGGCAGTTCAGTACTTC	CSVPTGAVQYF
-	few	TRBV18	TRBJ2-1	TGTGCCAGCTCCGGACTAACCGACGATGAGCAGTTCTTC	CASSGLTDDEQFF
TRBD1	-	TRBV7-2	TRBJ2-6	TGTGCCAGCAGCTACCGGACAGGGGGCCCTGGGGCCAACGTCCTGACTTTC	CASSYRTGGPGANVLTF
-	-	TRBV5-6	TRBJ2-2	TGTGCCAGCAGGCATCTGCGAGACACCGGGGAGCTGTTTTTT	CASRHLRDTGELFF
-	few	TRBV5-6	TRBJ2-5	TGTGCCAGCAGCTCCACTTGGGAGACCCAGTACTTC	CASSSTWETQYF
-	-	TRBV24-1	TRBJ1-6	TGTGCCACGGGTACAGGACCCGATTCACCCCTCCACTTT	CATGTGPDSPLHF
-	many	TRBV7-2	TRBJ1-3	TGTGCCAGCAGCTTATCGGCCGTACTGTTAAACACCATATATTTT	CASSLSAVLLNTIYF
-	-	TRBV29-1	TRBJ1-3	TGCAGCGTTGTGAGACATCGCTCTGGAACCACCATATATTTT	CSVVRHRSGTTIYF
-	-	TRBV5-1	TRBJ2-4	TGCGCCAGCAGCTTGGGGCACGGGACCCCCGGGAACATTCAGTACTTC	CASSLGHGTPGNIQYF
-	-	TRBV18	TRBJ2-2	TGTGCCAGCTCACCACCGAGCCCGAACACCGGGGAGCTGTTTTTT	CASSPPSPNTGELFF
TRBD1	-	TRBV7-9	TRBJ1-1	TGTGCCAGCAGCCTGGGCCCTTTGGACAGGGCCACTGAAGCTTTCTTT	CASSLGPLDRATEAFF
-	many	TRBV19	TRBJ2-4	TGTGCCAGTCAGGACAGCCTAGCCAAAAACATTCAGTACTTC	CASQDSLAKNIQYF
TRBD1	many	TRBV11-1	TRBJ2-7	TGTGCCAGCAGTTCGAACCGGGACAGCTACGAGCAGTACTTC	CASSSNRDSYEQYF
-	few	TRBV11-2	TRBJ1-1	TGTGCCAGCAGCTTTATTTTGACAGCTCCCAACCTGAACACTGAAGCTTTCTTT	CASSFILTAPNLNTEAFF
-	few	TRBV29-1	TRBJ2-5	TGCAGCGCCATTTCAGGGAACGGAGAGACCCAGTACTTC	CSAISGNGETQYF
-	many	TRBV4-3	TRBJ2-3	TGCGCCAGCAGCCAAGGGGACTCCCGCACAGATACGCAGTATTTT	CASSQGDSRTDTQYF
-	few	TRBV7-2	TRBJ2-1	TGTGCCAGCAGCTTATTTCTATCGGGGGCCAATGAGCAGTTCTTC	CASSLFLSGANEQFF
-	-	TRBV6-2/TRBV6-3	TRBJ1-2	TGTGCCAGCGTTCCAGCGGGCCTATATGGCTACACCTTC	CASVPAGLYGYTF
TRBD1	few	TRBV6-2/TRBV6-3	TRBJ1-1	TGTGCCAGCAGTGAGCTACAGGGGGGTCGCACTGAAGCTTTCTTT	CASSELQGGRTEAFF
-	-	TRBV29-1	TRBJ1-1	TGCAGCGTTGGTTTACTTACAGGGAGGTACACTGAAGCTTTCTTT	CSVGLLTGRYTEAFF
-	-	TRBV11-2	TRBJ1-4	TGTGCCAGCAGCTACCACTGGGAAACTAATGAAAAACTGTTTTTT	CASSYHWETNEKLFF
-	few	TRBV11-3	TRBJ2-1	TGTGCCAGCAGCACCCCCACCACAAAGGGGGATGAGCAGTTCTTC	CASSTPTTKGDEQFF
-	-	TRBV3-2	TRBJ2-4	TGTGCCAGCAGCCTGGGGCGTGAGCCAAAAAACATTCAGTACTTC	CASSLGREPKNIQYF
-	-	TRBV12-3/TRBV12-4	TRBJ1-2	TGTGCCAGCAGTTCCCTGGACACGAAGGGCTACACCTTC	CASSSLDTKGYTF
TRBD1	many	TRBV19	TRBJ1-2	TGTGCCAGTTTGACAGGGAACTATGGCTACACCTTC	CASLTGNYGYTF
-	few	TRBV6-1	TRBJ1-2	TGTGCCAGCAGCCCCACTAACAACTATGGCTACACCTTC	CASSPTNNYGYTF
-	few	TRBV6-2/TRBV6-3	TRBJ2-2	TGTGCCAGCAGTTACTCCCAGACCGGGGAGCTGTTTTTT	CASSYSQTGELFF
TRBD2	few	TRBV19	TRBJ2-3	TGTGCCAGTAGCGGAGGACTAGCGGGGCATCCTAGCACAGATACGCAGTATTTT	CASSGGLAGHPSTDTQYF
TRBD1	-	TRBV28	TRBJ1-1	TGTGCCAGCAGTTACAGGGGGACTGAAGCTTTCTTT	CASSYRGTEAFF
-	few	TRBV10-3	TRBJ1-3	TGTGCCATCAGCGTAATTACACAGGGATCTGGAAACACCATATATTTT	CAISVITQGSGNTIYF
TRBD1	-	TRBV6-2/TRBV6-3	TRBJ2-3	TGTGCCAGCAGTTACCCAGGACAGGGTGCCTACACAGATACGCAGTATTTT	CASSYPGQGAYTDTQYF
TRBD2	-	TRBV4-3	TRBJ2-1	TGCGCCAGCAGCCAGGAACCTGGACTAGAGGGGGAGCAGTTCTTC	CASSQEPGLEGEQFF
TRBD2	-	TRBV7-2	TRBJ2-5	TGTGCCAGCAGCCGCGGCTCACGGGCTAGCGGGCGGAAAGAGACCCAGTACTTC	CASSRGSRASGRKETQYF
-	many	TRBV29-1	TRBJ1-2	TGCAGCGTTGACGGGACGGACCTCTATGGCTACACCTTC	CSVDGTDLYGYTF
-	many	TRBV5-1	TRBJ2-1	TGCGCCAGCAGTCTGCGGGGTTCTTTAGATGAGCAGTTCTTC	CASSLRGSLDEQFF